Listed below are T cell receptor beta chains from one sample, sequenced in a study of blood T cell repertoires in COVID-19. Sequencing used immunoSEQ multiplex PCR; TCRdb keeps in-frame clones, though not all of them. The sample shows more than 350,000 clones, roughly 88% of them seen only once. Sequencing was done on a sample of PBMCs or T cells enriched from blood (not recorded which). Receptor source: a woman under 30 who had been exposed to COVID-19. CDR3s include the opening cysteine and the closing phenylalanine or tryptophan. D genes are given only for firm matches. Not every row has a clone size; where given, it reads once, few, many or a size class.

J | V | size | D | CDR3 | DNA
TRBJ2-2 | TRBV28 | - | TRBD1 | CASSLGDRVRNTGELFF | TGTGCCAGCAGTTTAGGGGACAGGGTTCGGAACACCGGGGAGCTGTTTTTT
TRBJ1-5 | TRBV12-1 | - | - | CASSNDRGTDQPQHF | TGTGCCAGCAGCAATGACAGGGGGACAGATCAGCCCCAGCATTTT
TRBJ1-2 | TRBV2 | few | TRBD1 | CASSPGTGGYF | TGTGCCAGCAGCCCGGGGACAGGGGGGTACTTC
TRBJ1-2 | TRBV28 | - | - | CASSPLGGAANYGYTF | TGTGCCAGCAGTCCCTTGGGGGGGGCTGCTAACTATGGCTACACCTTC
TRBJ1-5 | TRBV19 | few | TRBD1 | CASNSGQAALFGNQPQHF | TGTGCCAGTAACTCAGGACAGGCCGCCCTCTTCGGCAATCAGCCCCAGCATTTT
TRBJ2-2 | TRBV11-2 | - | - | CASSPFGGQTGELFF | TGTGCCAGCAGCCCGTTCGGGGGGCAAACCGGGGAGCTGTTTTTT
TRBJ1-2 | TRBV28 | - | TRBD1 | CASTKTGDNYGYTF | TGTGCCAGCACCAAGACAGGGGATAACTATGGCTACACCTTC
TRBJ2-7 | TRBV29-1 | - | - | CSVRWGGPYEQYF | TGCAGCGTCCGGTGGGGGGGGCCCTACGAGCAGTACTTC
TRBJ2-1 | TRBV2 | - | TRBD2 | CASSDSRLAGANSYNEQFF | TGTGCCAGCAGTGATTCAAGACTAGCGGGAGCCAACTCCTACAATGAGCAGTTCTTC
TRBJ2-7 | TRBV4-1 | - | TRBD2 | CASSQVGLAAYEQYF | TGCGCCAGCAGCCAAGTGGGACTAGCGGCCTACGAGCAGTACTTC
TRBJ2-7 | TRBV6-2/TRBV6-3 | - | TRBD2 | CASNPSGTYEQYF | TGTGCCAGCAACCCTAGCGGAACCTACGAGCAGTACTTC
TRBJ1-5 | TRBV2 | - | TRBD1 | CASSVPPGQFRSNQPQHF | TGTGCCAGCAGTGTCCCCCCGGGACAGTTTCGTAGCAATCAGCCCCAGCATTTT
TRBJ2-7 | TRBV11-3 | - | - | CASSYGNEQYF | TGTGCCAGCAGCTACGGGAACGAGCAGTACTTC
TRBJ2-1 | TRBV5-1 | - | - | CASSPRRDPSYNEQFF | TGCGCCAGCAGCCCACGGCGGGACCCTTCCTACAATGAGCAGTTCTTC
TRBJ2-7 | TRBV4-1 | - | TRBD2 | CASSQPTSGGVQYF | TGCGCCAGCAGCCAACCGACTAGCGGGGGGGTCCAGTACTTC
TRBJ1-4 | TRBV10-2 | - | - | CASSESLGGGIGEKLFF | TGCGCCAGCAGTGAGTCCCTCGGCGGGGGAATAGGGGAAAAACTGTTTTTT
TRBJ1-2 | TRBV4-1 | - | - | CASSQDRLYRVNYGYTF | TGCGCCAGCAGCCAAGATAGGCTTTACAGGGTTAACTATGGCTACACCTTC
TRBJ1-1 | TRBV27 | - | - | CASSLGGKATEAFF | TGTGCCAGCAGTTTGGGCGGGAAGGCCACTGAAGCTTTCTTT
TRBJ1-6 | TRBV10-3 | - | - | CAISADLTGFGIPLHF | TGTGCCATCAGCGCCGACTTGACAGGATTCGGGATCCCCCTCCACTTT
TRBJ2-7 | TRBV6-1 | - | - | CASSEGGLKQYF | TGTGCCAGCAGCGAAGGGGGGCTTAAGCAGTACTTC
TRBJ2-1 | TRBV29-1 | few | TRBD2 | CSAKPGLTTYNEQFF | TGCAGCGCCAAGCCGGGACTAACGACCTACAATGAGCAGTTCTTC
TRBJ1-5 | TRBV4-2 | - | TRBD1 | CASSQEAEQDRQPQHF | TGTGCCAGCAGCCAAGAAGCTGAACAGGACAGGCAGCCCCAGCATTTT
TRBJ2-1 | TRBV18 | - | - | CASSPPSRNNEQFF | TGTGCCAGCTCACCACCAAGCAGGAACAATGAGCAGTTCTTC
TRBJ2-7 | TRBV6-5 | - | TRBD1 | CASRTGGHYEQYF | TGTGCCAGCCGGACAGGGGGCCACTACGAGCAGTACTTC
TRBJ2-7 | TRBV28 | - | TRBD2 | CASSQGGLAEGLYEQYF | TGTGCCAGCAGCCAGGGGGGACTAGCGGAGGGCCTCTACGAGCAGTACTTC
TRBJ2-7 | TRBV5-4 | - | - | CASSLHETYEQYF | TGTGCCAGCAGCCTCCACGAGACCTACGAGCAGTACTTC
TRBJ2-1 | TRBV27 | - | TRBD2 | CASAALETSVTYNEQFF | TGTGCCAGCGCAGCCCTGGAGACTAGCGTAACCTACAATGAGCAGTTCTTC
TRBJ2-7 | TRBV4-1 | once | - | CASSPQQTLAYEQYF | TGCGCCAGCAGCCCCCAGCAGACACTCGCCTACGAGCAGTACTTC
TRBJ2-5 | TRBV28 | few | - | CASSLTGPPQTQYF | TGTGCCAGCAGTTTAACAGGCCCCCCGCAGACCCAGTACTTC
TRBJ1-2 | TRBV18 | - | TRBD1 | CASSPLSRDRGDYGYTF | TGTGCCAGCTCACCACTGAGCCGGGACAGGGGAGACTATGGCTACACCTTC
TRBJ2-7 | TRBV18 | - | - | CASSQGGYEQYF | TGTGCCAGCTCACAAGGGGGTTACGAGCAGTACTTC
TRBJ2-2 | TRBV6-5 | - | TRBD2 | CAVTFGTSGSGELFF | TGTGCCGTAACTTTCGGGACTAGCGGGTCCGGGGAGCTGTTTTTT
TRBJ2-3 | TRBV15 | - | - | CATSTSANTDTQYF | TGTGCCACCAGCACGAGTGCGAACACAGATACGCAGTATTTT
TRBJ2-7 | TRBV11-2 | - | - | CATVLAPLSYEQYF | TGTGCCACCGTCTTAGCCCCACTCTCCTACGAGCAGTACTTC
TRBJ2-1 | TRBV28 | - | TRBD2 | CASSHPGAGGVNEQFF | TGTGCCAGCAGCCACCCCGGGGCGGGAGGGGTCAATGAGCAGTTCTTC
TRBJ2-5 | TRBV19 | - | TRBD2 | CASSIGLAAQETQYF | TGTGCCAGTAGTATAGGGCTAGCGGCCCAAGAGACCCAGTACTTC
TRBJ2-7 | TRBV27 | - | - | CASSLNRNYEQYF | TGTGCCAGCAGTTTAAACAGAAACTACGAGCAGTACTTC
TRBJ1-2 | TRBV4-3 | - | - | CASSSRYGYTF | TGCGCCAGCAGCTCGAGATATGGCTACACCTTC
TRBJ2-1 | TRBV5-1 | - | TRBD1 | CASSLTGQGTWDEQFF | TGCGCCAGCAGCCTAACGGGACAGGGTACTTGGGATGAGCAGTTCTTC
TRBJ1-1 | TRBV7-8 | - | - | CASSSTGWAGAFF | TGTGCCAGCAGCTCTACAGGGTGGGCTGGAGCTTTCTTT
TRBJ1-5 | TRBV2 | few | TRBD1 | CASRLAGGNQPQHF | TGTGCCAGCAGGCTCGCAGGGGGGAATCAGCCCCAGCATTTT
TRBJ2-4 | TRBV11-1 | - | - | CASSSTSDYAKNIQYF | TGTGCCAGCAGCTCGACTAGTGATTACGCCAAAAACATTCAGTACTTC
TRBJ2-7 | TRBV5-1 | - | TRBD2 | CASSYYPGLAGEVGYEQYF | TGCGCCAGCAGCTACTACCCGGGACTAGCGGGAGAGGTGGGCTACGAGCAGTACTTC
TRBJ2-7 | TRBV27 | - | - | CASGQGLPAYEQYF | TGTGCCAGCGGGCAGGGGCTCCCCGCCTACGAGCAGTACTTC
TRBJ1-1 | TRBV7-8 | - | - | CASSSHQAEAFF | TGTGCCAGCAGCTCGCACCAAGCAGAAGCTTTCTTT
TRBJ1-5 | TRBV19 | - | - | CASSDSPNQPQHF | TGTGCCAGTAGTGACAGTCCGAATCAGCCCCAGCATTTT
TRBJ2-7 | TRBV28 | - | TRBD1 | CASSLPHAEDRDEQYF | TGTGCCAGCAGTTTACCCCACGCGGAGGACAGGGACGAGCAGTACTTC
TRBJ1-4 | TRBV28 | - | - | CASRRGSVEKLFF | TGTGCCAGCAGACGGGGATCAGTCGAAAAACTGTTTTTT
TRBJ2-1 | TRBV11-2 | - | TRBD2 | CASTPGLAGGNEQFF | TGTGCCAGCACCCCGGGACTAGCGGGAGGCAATGAGCAGTTCTTC
TRBJ2-5 | TRBV3-1/TRBV3-2 | - | - | CASSQTIGVQETQYF | TGTGCCAGCAGCCAAACCATAGGGGTCCAGGAGACCCAGTACTTC
TRBJ1-3 | TRBV9 | - | TRBD1 | CASSPTGQLSGNTIYF | TGTGCCAGCAGCCCGACGGGACAGCTCTCTGGAAACACCATATATTTT
TRBJ1-5 | TRBV28 | few | TRBD1 | CAITGGDNQPQHF | TGTGCCATTACAGGGGGGGACAATCAGCCCCAGCATTTT
TRBJ2-7 | TRBV6-5 | once | TRBD1 | CASSYSTLDRRYEQYF | TGTGCCAGCAGTTACTCGACCCTGGACAGGAGGTACGAGCAGTACTTC
TRBJ2-7 | TRBV7-2 | once | - | CASSLTATSSSYEQYF | TGTGCCAGCAGCTTAACGGCTACTAGCAGCTCCTACGAGCAGTACTTC
TRBJ1-2 | TRBV9 | - | - | CASTIGGSGYTF | TGTGCCAGCACTATTGGAGGGTCCGGCTACACCTTC
TRBJ1-1 | TRBV27 | - | - | CASTIGRGTEAFF | TGTGCCAGCACCATCGGTCGGGGGACTGAAGCTTTCTTT
TRBJ1-2 | TRBV18 | - | - | CASSRGTNYGYTF | TGTGCCAGCTCCCGCGGGACTAACTATGGCTACACCTTC
TRBJ2-7 | TRBV15 | - | TRBD2 | CATRRTSGGRVNEQYF | TGTGCCACCAGGAGGACTAGCGGGGGGAGAGTCAACGAGCAGTACTTC
TRBJ2-7 | TRBV19 | - | TRBD2 | CASSTKVPRGLAGVVYEQYF | TGTGCCAGTAGTACAAAAGTTCCCCGGGGACTAGCGGGAGTAGTCTACGAGCAGTACTTC
TRBJ2-3 | TRBV11-2 | - | TRBD1 | CASSLADRAVDTQYF | TGTGCCAGCAGCTTAGCTGACAGGGCGGTAGATACGCAGTATTTT